The clone carrying this TCR beta chain was seen at least ten times. No antigen is known for it. The record originates from a study of T cells in Graves' hyperthyroidism and ophthalmopathy. General study findings and limits: It was a median roughly 6.5 months before onset that the model predicted ophthalmopathy. Among thyroid clonotypes expanded above 0.001, most also appeared in blood.

The CDR3 length is 13 residues. Trimming cost V 7 bases and J 4 bases, with 15 bases left between them. Germline CDR1 reads SGHRS; CDR2 reads YFSETQ. Reasons for excluding patients were uncontrolled infection, other autoimmune disease, pregnancy or lactation. Every diagnosis used clinical symptoms, serum thyroxine and TRAb, thyroid ultrasound and orbital computed tomography. What was amplified from RNA transcripts were TCR beta CDR3 regions. When the TCR CDR3 underwent first-round RT-PCR, the HTBI primer set was used. TCRdb re-derived calls from the multiplex PCR reads in MiXCR, one entry per CDR3 protein. The data hold about 640,000 distinct CDR3 sequences, with around 20% observed a single time.

This clonotype originated in a young man with Graves' ophthalmopathy. The chain joins TRBV5-1 to TRBJ2-7; D might be TRBD1 or TRBD2, each matching 5 bases. Sequenced: blood. CDR3 nucleotide sequence: TGCGCCAGCGGGGGTCTGGGGGAATACGAGCAGTACTTC. Its protein is CASGGLGEYEQYF.